These 10 T cell receptor beta chains share one sample of origin, sequenced in a study of regulatory T cells in long-lasting Graves disease. The time point denotes: persistent/refractory GD, antithyroid drugs over 5 years with positive TRAb. With RNA extracted from PBMCs as input, the TCR library was made. The TCR beta library used iRepertoire HTBI primers with Arm-PCR amplification of CDR3. TCRdb re-derived calls from the multiplex PCR reads in MiXCR, one entry per CDR3 protein. The table records 300,000 to 350,000 distinct CDR3 sequences, around 19% of them present only once. The material was peripheral blood mononuclear cells (PBMCs), obtained when the disease was refractory, from a patient treated with antithyroid drugs. The receptors stem from a female donor with Graves disease.

This clonotype was counted at least ten times. The V and J genes are TRBV7-9 and TRBJ2-7; D possibly corresponds to TRBD2 (5 bases). Trimming pared 0 bases from V and 5 bases from J, leaving 5 bases between. The CDR3 has 12 amino acids. Germline V gene lookup returns CDR1 SEHNR and CDR2 FQNEAQ (reference sequence). The CDR3 DNA reads TGTGCCAGCAGCTTAGCGGAGGACGAGCAGTACTTC. Translation gives CASSLAEDEQYF.

This clonotype was recorded at least ten times. The chain is built from TRBV7-2 and TRBJ1-2, with unresolved D. This CDR3 comprises 13 residues. V was shortened by 5 bases and J by 7 bases, with 14 bases between the two germline ends. CDR1 is SGHTA, CDR2 FQGNSA, per germline. The CDR3 coding sequence is TGTGCCAGCAGCCCTGGAGGGATAGGTGGCTACACCTTC. It is translated as CASSPGGIGGYTF.

This clonotype was detected a few times. The DNA for the CDR3 is TGTGCCAGCAGTTCAACAGAAGACCCTGAAGCTTTCTTT. Translation gives CASSSTEDPEAFF. The chain joins TRBV27 to TRBJ1-1; D unresolved. The ends were cut back, 4 bases at V and 6 bases at J, with 12 bases in the middle. Germline CDR1 is MNHEY and CDR2 is SMNVEV (reference sequence). The CDR3 is 13 amino acids.

To note about this clonotype: This sequence may be a read error, since a much larger clone differs from it by one base. V usage is TRBV28 and J usage is TRBJ2-4; D is perhaps TRBD2 (5 bases). Trimming pared 7 bases from V and 3 bases from J, leaving 13 bases between. The V gene's germline CDR1 is MDHEN and CDR2 SYDVKM. This CDR3 has 14 residues. CDR3 protein: CASTNVGSKNIQYF. The DNA for the CDR3 is TGTGCCAGCACCAACGTGGGGAGCAAAAACATTCAGTACTTC.

V and J are TRBV19 and TRBJ2-7; D not resolved. CDR3 length equals 14 residues. Germline assignment: CDR1 LNHDA and CDR2 SQIVND (reference sequence). The V gene lost 1 base and the J gene lost 2 bases, with 9 bases spanning the gap. CDR3: CASSIGHGAYEQYF. The CDR3, as DNA: TGTGCCAGTAGTATAGGACACGGCGCCTACGAGCAGTACTTC.

This clonotype was seen many times. The rearrangement uses TRBV20-1 and TRBJ1-2, with D tentatively TRBD1 (5 bases). The CDR3 is 12 amino acids. The germline V gene encodes CDR1 DFQATT and CDR2 SNEGSKA (reference sequence). Deletions cut 3 bases from V and 6 bases from J, with 11 bases between. In DNA, the CDR3 is TGCAGTGCTAGGCAGGGCGGGGATGGCTACACCTTC. It translates to CSARQGGDGYTF.

This clonotype was seen many times. The chain couples TRBV12-3 or TRBV12-4 to TRBJ1-6; tentatively, D is TRBD1 (6 bases). The CDR3 spans 15 residues. Trimming took 7 bases from V and 7 from J, leaving 17 bases between them. CDR3 in amino acids: CASNPGVTGNSPLHF. For the CDR3, the DNA is TGTGCCAGCAACCCAGGGGTGACCGGGAATTCACCCCTCCACTTT.

This clonotype was picked up many times. The genes are TRBV19 and TRBJ1-1, with TRBD1 matching over 7 bases. Trimming at V came to 4 bases and at J to 2 bases, leaving 19 bases not matched to a gene. The CDR3 runs to 19 residues. The germline CDR1 and CDR2 sequences are LNHDA and SQIVND (reference sequence). Here the CDR3 DNA reads TGTGCCAGTAGTAGCTCCGACAGGGAGGAGGTACGCCCTAACACTGAAGCTTTCTTT. Protein sequence: CASSSSDREEVRPNTEAFF. Together with reference TRBV19 and TRBJ1-1, the CDR3 gives the full variable domain: DGGITQSPKYLFRKEGQNVTLSCEQNLNHDAMYWYRQDPGQGLRLIYYSQIVNDFQKGDIAEGYSVSREKKESFPLTVTSAQKNPTAFYLCASSSSDREEVRPNTEAFFGQGTRLTVV.

Points on this clonotype: A read error is possible here, since a much larger clone lies one base away. The chain is built from TRBV7-9 and TRBJ2-7; 7 positions match TRBD1. Germline-derived CDR1 and CDR2 are SEHNR and FQNEAQ (reference sequence). The CDR3 is 13 amino acids. V lost 5 bases, J lost 2 bases, and 3 bases stayed unmatched. This CDR3 is CASSNQGAYEQYF. CDR3 bases: TGTGCCAGCAGCAACCAGGGGGCCTACGAGCAGTACTTC.

This clonotype was recorded at least ten times. The chain uses TRBV3-1 and TRBJ1-4; no clear D gene. The CDR3 spans 14 residues. V was clipped by 8 bases and J by 3 bases, with 13 bases between them. Germline V lookup: CDR1 LGHDT, CDR2 YNNKEL (reference sequence). The CDR3 DNA follows: TGTGCCAGCGCCCGGGCAGGCTCTAATGAAAAACTGTTTTTT. This sequence encodes CASARAGSNEKLFF.